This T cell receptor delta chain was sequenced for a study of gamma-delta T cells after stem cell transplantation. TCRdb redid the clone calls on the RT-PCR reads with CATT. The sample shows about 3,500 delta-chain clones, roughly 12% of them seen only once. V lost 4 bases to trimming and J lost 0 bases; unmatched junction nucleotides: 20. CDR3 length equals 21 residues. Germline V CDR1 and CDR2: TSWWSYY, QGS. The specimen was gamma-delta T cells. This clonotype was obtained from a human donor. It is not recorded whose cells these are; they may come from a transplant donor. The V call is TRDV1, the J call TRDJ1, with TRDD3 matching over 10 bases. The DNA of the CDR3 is TGTGCTCTTGGGGCACCCTCGGGGTTTACAAGACTGGGGGATGACACCGATAAACTCATCTTT. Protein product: CALGAPSGFTRLGDDTDKLIF.